These 9 T cell receptor beta chains originate from one sample sequenced in a study of spatial heterogeneity in lung cancer. Time point in this sample: blood at routine non-recurrence follow-up after resection. Each CDR3 protein is one row after TCRdb ran MiXCR on the 5' RACE reads. The data contain more than 40,000 distinct CDR3 sequences, 22% of them seen just once; the ten biggest clones take up under 8%. This material consisted of PBMCs, taken at follow-up. The receptors shown here come from a female donor with early-stage non-small cell lung cancer.

This clonotype has a handful of counts. The rearrangement joins TRBV2 to TRBJ2-5; D unclear. Trimming removed 2 bases from V and 3 bases from J, with 10 bases in between. This CDR3 spans 14 amino acids. CDR1 SNHLY and CDR2 FYNNEI come from the germline V gene. In DNA form, the CDR3 reads TGTGCCAGCAGTGAATTGTCTAGGGAAGAGACCCAGTACTTC. Translation gives CASSELSREETQYF.

The sample holds many counts of this clonotype. The chain is built from TRBV5-5 and TRBJ2-7; D might be TRBD1 (6 bases). Germline V CDR1 and CDR2: SGHKS, YYEKEE (reference sequence). The CDR3 covers 16 residues. Trimming removed 0 bases from V and 5 bases from J, with 18 bases in between. The CDR3 loop is CASSLEETGTINEQYV. The CDR3 DNA follows: TGTGCCAGCAGCTTGGAAGAGACCGGGACAATAAACGAGCAGTACGTC.

This chain joins TRBV28 and TRBJ2-7, with D unclear. Germline CDR1 and CDR2: MDHEN and SYDVKM. V lost 6 bases and J 4 bases, leaving 10 bases between the germline ends. The CDR3 totals 12 residues. The CDR3 here is CASRVSLYEQYF. CDR3 nucleotide sequence: TGTGCCAGCAGGGTCTCCTTGTACGAGCAGTACTTC.

This clonotype came up many times. The chain carries TRBV7-3 and TRBJ1-1; 8 positions match TRBD1. The CDR3 consists of 17 residues. From germline, CDR1 is SGHTA and CDR2 FQGTGA. V trimming: 1 base; J trimming: 6 bases; junction bases outside the gene matches: 13. CDR3 region: CASSLMPHPQGAAEAFF. The CDR3 DNA reads as TGTGCCAGCAGCTTAATGCCCCATCCCCAGGGGGCCGCTGAAGCTTTCTTT.

This clonotype has a count of ten or more. The gene calls are TRBV20-1 and TRBJ1-1; 8 bases agree with TRBD1. The ends lost 6 bases at V and 0 bases at J; junction bases unmatched: 6. This CDR3 has 14 amino acids. CDR1 is DFQATT, CDR2 SNEGSKA, per germline (reference sequence). CDR3 nucleotides: TGCAGTGCGCCGGACAGGGCCTTGAACACTGAAGCTTTCTTT. It is translated as CSAPDRALNTEAFF.

This clonotype was detected ten times or more. The J gene is TRBJ2-7, the V gene TRBV19, with 11 positions matching TRBD2. This CDR3 spans 14 amino acids. Germline loops: CDR1 LNHDA, CDR2 SQIVND (reference sequence). After removal of 6 bases from V and 6 bases from J, the junction contained 7 bases not matched to a gene. CDR3: CASSLAGGPSEQYF. DNA of the CDR3: TGTGCCAGTAGCTTAGCGGGAGGGCCAAGCGAGCAGTACTTC. The full variable domain, with the rest looked up from reference TRBV19 and TRBJ2-7, is DGGITQSPKYLFRKEGQNVTLSCEQNLNHDAMYWYRQDPGQGLRLIYYSQIVNDFQKGDIAEGYSVSREKKESFPLTVTSAQKNPTAFYLCASSLAGGPSEQYFGPGTRLTVT.

CDR3 in amino acids: CASSEWDREHEQYV. The CDR3 region has the DNA TGTGCCAGCAGTGAATGGGACAGGGAGCACGAGCAGTACGTC. This sequence joins TRBV25-1 and TRBJ2-7; 9 nucleotides match TRBD1. V gave up 1 base and J gave up 5 bases; unmatched junction bases: 3. The CDR3 spans 14 residues. The V gene's germline CDR1 is MGHDK and CDR2 SYGVNS.

This clonotype was seen many times. The CDR3 DNA reads TGTGCCAGCAGCCCGGGGAGAAGGACTGAAGCTTTCTTT. Residues: CASSPGRRTEAFF. The chain is built from TRBV5-5 and TRBJ1-1; D not certain. With 4 bases removed from V and 5 bases from J, the gap between germline ends came to 12 bases. Germline V lookup: CDR1 SGHKS, CDR2 YYEKEE (reference sequence). The CDR3 spans 13 residues.

In its sample, this clonotype ranks as medium-sized. V usage is TRBV14 and J usage is TRBJ1-1; D remains unclear. The CDR3 consists of 12 residues. In germline, CDR1 is SGHDN, CDR2 FVKESK. V shed 5 bases and J shed 6 bases, with 10 bases lying between them. Here the CDR3 reads CASSESIAEAFF. For the CDR3, the DNA is TGTGCCAGCAGCGAGTCTATTGCTGAAGCTTTCTTT.